The T cell receptor beta chain described here comes from a study of shared clonotypes between healthy human individuals. Overall study findings and caveats: Rarefaction gave evidence that sorted-subset sequencing remained incomplete despite large depth. Non-shared clonotypes were found to have lower generation probabilities than the clonotypes that were shared by all four of the sorted-subset donors.

As for this clone: Antigen specificity is unknown.

The naive CD8 fraction comprised CD45RO-negative cells positively selected for CCR7 and excluded terminally differentiated effector memory CD45RA+ cells. There were no recent acute infections or vaccinations among the donors, who were healthy HIV-negative adults. The run depth of the assay was deep. Data came from immunoSEQ multiplex PCR; TCRdb stores just in-frame clones and leaves some out. The profile shows roughly 890,000 clones, about 91% of them singletons. V shed 4 bases and J shed 3 bases, with 7 bases lying between them. The germline V gene encodes CDR1 MGHDK and CDR2 SYGVNS. CDR3 size: 13 residues.

The sequence was collected from a man aged 25 to 45 in good health. The chain is built from TRBV25-1 and TRBJ2-1; tentatively, D is TRBD2 (6 bases). The source material was naive CD8+ T cells sorted from blood. The CDR3 DNA reads TGTGCCAGCAGTGCGGGAGTCTACAATGAGCAGTTCTTC. Residues: CASSAGVYNEQFF.